This TCR beta chain was observed in a study of T cell responses to AZD1222 COVID-19 vaccine. Sequencing used immunoSEQ multiplex PCR; TCRdb keeps in-frame clones, though not all of them. The data contain under 150,000 clones, just over 85% of them singletons. Whole-study findings and limits: Nearly half of spike-specific TCRs reportedly target unmutated variant regions. Spike-specific TCRs gained breadth and depth after people received two AZD1222 doses. Spike was spanned by vaccine-associated CD4 TCRs, with dominance at 160-218 and 743-854. Clonal diversity was possibly underestimated, and the donors were mostly white British, with more females.

Between the trimmed V and J ends, which lost 3 bases and 8 bases, there was a span of 13 bases. This CDR3 has 14 residues. Germline CDR1 is MRHNA and CDR2 is SNTAGT. A note on this clone: Its antigen remains unidentified.

The sequence was obtained from an adult in good health. Sequencing used peripheral blood, obtained on day 0 of MenACWY control vaccination. The chain carries TRBV6-4 and TRBJ1-4; weak D call: TRBD1 (5 bases). CDR3 nucleotide sequence: TGTGCCAGCAGTGAGGGGATCCAGGGCGAAAAACTGTTTTTT. It encodes CASSEGIQGEKLFF.